Presented here are 27 T cell receptor beta chains from one specimen sequenced in a study of cytomegalovirus exposure and HLA in healthy donors listed by TCRdb under 2017. The library relied on the immunoSEQ multiplex PCR assay. For the multiplex PCR, a mixture combining 60 forward primers for TCR Vbeta segments and 13 reverse primers for TCR Jbeta segments was used. In its TCRdb copy, this immuneACCESS table keeps in-frame sequences only and misses some clones. Where compared with another copy, unresolved V genes explain less than half of these, and the others have no known cause. The table for this sample lists under 200,000 clones; about an eighth of them were counted only once. Jointly, the top ten make up 7.8% of the sample. Sequenced sample: PBMCs. Every receptor here comes from a man aged 50-59 years in good health and CMV-seropositive.

V and J are TRBV2 and TRBJ1-2; 9 nucleotides align to TRBD1. From germline, CDR1 is SNHLY and CDR2 FYNNEI. J lost 4 bases, V lost 5 bases, and 5 bases had no gene match. The CDR3 has 14 amino acids. The CDR3 protein is CASSRTGVSYGYTF. As DNA, the CDR3 is TGTGCCAGCAGTAGGACAGGGGTTAGCTATGGCTACACCTTC.

This clone was detected a few times. The J gene is TRBJ2-2, the V gene TRBV5-4; D might be TRBD1 (5 bases). The length of the CDR3 is 16 residues. Germline V gene sequence: CDR1 SGHNT, CDR2 YYREEE (reference sequence). V gave up 2 bases and J gave up 0 bases, with 11 bases separating them. The CDR3 coding sequence is TGTGCCAGCAGCTTCAGTTGGGGCTCGAACACCGGGGAGCTGTTTTTT. Protein sequence: CASSFSWGSNTGELFF.

This chain connects TRBV6-5 to TRBJ1-1; tentatively, D is TRBD1 (6 bases). From germline, CDR1 is MNHEY and CDR2 SVGAGI. The V and J ends lost 3 bases and 9 bases respectively, with 11 bases between them. CDR3 length: 12 amino acids. CDR3 nucleotide sequence: TGTGCCAGCAGTTATGGAGGACAGAAAGCTTTCTTT. Encoded protein: CASSYGGQKAFF.

This clone was seen only a few times. The V and J genes are TRBV7-2 and TRBJ2-3; D gene uncertain. The CDR3 spans 15 residues. Germline V gene sequence: CDR1 SGHTA, CDR2 FQGNSA. V dropped 8 bases and J dropped 0 bases, with 15 bases sitting between them. The DNA for the CDR3 is TGTGCCAGCGCCTTCCAGATATCTAGCACAGATACGCAGTATTTT. Translating it yields CASAFQISSTDTQYF.

This rearrangement joins TRBV7-6 to TRBJ2-3; 9 nucleotides match TRBD2. From germline, CDR1 is SGHVS and CDR2 FNYEAQ. The CDR3 sequence is 15 residues long. Trimming took 3 bases from V and 4 from J; bases not matched to a gene: 5. In DNA form, the CDR3 reads TGTGCCAGCAGCTTTCGCGGGGGGGCGTCAGATACGCAGTATTTT. The encoded protein is CASSFRGGASDTQYF. The variable domain in full, completed from reference TRBV7-6 and TRBJ2-3, reads GAGVSQSPRYKVTKRGQDVALRCDPISGHVSLYWYRQALGQGPEFLTYFNYEAQQDKSGLPNDRFSAERPEGSISTLTIQRTEQRDSAMYRCASSFRGGASDTQYFGPGTRLTVL.

This clone has a handful of counts. J is TRBJ2-7 and V is TRBV5-4, with 10 bases that match TRBD1. There are 14 residues in the CDR3. The V gene's germline CDR1 is SGHNT and CDR2 YYREEE (reference sequence). The V and J ends lost 4 bases and 6 bases, in that order; junction bases with no gene match: 7. This CDR3 reads CASSHRQGASEQYV. The CDR3 DNA follows: TGTGCCAGCAGCCACAGACAGGGGGCAAGCGAGCAGTACGTC.

The chain combines TRBV6-1 with TRBJ1-2, with 9 bases lining up with TRBD1. This CDR3 is 14 amino acids long. Germline lookup yields CDR1 MNHNS and CDR2 SASEGT. V was pared by 6 bases and J by 8 bases, with 10 bases of the junction left unmatched. This CDR3 reads CASSAQGASKGYTF. The CDR3, as DNA: TGTGCCAGCAGCGCACAGGGGGCGTCGAAAGGCTACACCTTC.

There are a few counts of this clone. The V call is TRBV6-5, the J call TRBJ2-6, with D perhaps TRBD1 (6 bases). Trimming removed 8 bases at V and 4 bases at J, with 12 bases between. Germline lookup yields CDR1 MNHEY and CDR2 SVGAGI. This CDR3 has 14 amino acids. The CDR3 sequence is CASEQGSGANVLTF. CDR3 sequence (DNA): TGTGCCAGCGAACAGGGTTCCGGGGCCAACGTCCTGACTTTC.

The rearrangement links TRBV2 to TRBJ2-4; maybe TRBD2 (5 bases). CDR1 is SNHLY and CDR2 is FYNNEI in the germline V gene. Deletions cut 4 bases from V and 3 bases from J, with 10 bases between. The CDR3 extends over 14 amino acids. The CDR3 nucleotides read TGTGCCAGCAGTGTCGGGGTGGACAAAAACATTCAGTACTTC. Amino acid sequence: CASSVGVDKNIQYF.

This clone was counted only a few times. The chain has TRBV10-2 and TRBJ1-2; 7 bases map to TRBD1. From germline, CDR1 is WSHSY and CDR2 SAAADI. Trimming took 4 bases from V and 1 from J; bases not matched to a gene: 0. The CDR3 has 13 residues. In DNA form, the CDR3 reads TGCGCCAGCAGTGGGGACAGTAACTATGGCTACACCTTC. Encoded protein: CASSGDSNYGYTF.

This clone has a count of ten or more. This rearrangement joins TRBV11-2 to TRBJ2-7, with 8 bases that match TRBD1. The germline V gene has CDR1 SGHAT and CDR2 FQNNGV. CDR3 size: 16 residues. V dropped 0 bases and J dropped 5; count of bases not matched to a gene: 9. DNA for the CDR3: TGTGCCAGCAGCTTAGAGGACAGGGCGAGGGGCGACGAGCAGTACTTC. Translating it yields CASSLEDRARGDEQYF.

In its sample, this clone was seen a few times. CDR3 sequence (DNA): TGTGCCAGCTCACCCAGCGTGGACAGGGGTCCTTCACCCCTCCACTTT. It translates to CASSPSVDRGPSPLHF. This rearrangement joins TRBV18 to TRBJ1-6, with 9 positions matching TRBD1. The CDR3 is made up of 16 amino acids. Germline CDR1 and CDR2: KGHSH and LQKENI. J gave up 9 bases and V 3 bases, and 9 bases lay outside the gene matches.

The J gene is TRBJ2-1, the V gene TRBV6-6, with 9 bases identical to TRBD1. V was clipped by 8 bases and J by 10 bases; unmatched bases: 6. The CDR3 runs 12 residues. Germline V lookup: CDR1 MNHNY, CDR2 SVGAGI (reference sequence). The CDR3 here is CASGTGGGEQFF. DNA for the CDR3: TGTGCCAGCGGCACAGGGGGCGGGGAGCAGTTCTTC.

This clone was seen more than once but under ten times. This chain connects TRBV15 to TRBJ1-5; D not resolved. This CDR3 region has 17 residues. Per germline, CDR1 LNHNV and CDR2 YYDKDF (reference sequence). V lost 8 bases, J lost 4 bases, and 24 bases lay in between. CDR3 protein: CATGTDRRPTQNQPQHF. The CDR3 nucleotides read TGTGCCACCGGAACAGATAGGAGGCCCACCCAAAATCAGCCCCAGCATTTT.

The sample holds a few counts of this clone. Different DNA sequences within this sample yield the same CDR3. This rearrangement joins TRBV13 to TRBJ1-1; unclear D gene. CDR1 is PRHDT, CDR2 FYEKMQ, per germline (reference sequence). V lost 4 bases, J lost 5 bases, and 5 bases lay in between. This CDR3 is built from 11 residues. The CDR3 here is CASSSLTEAFF. Written as DNA, the CDR3 is TGTGCCAGCAGCTCCTTAACTGAAGCTTTCTTT.

Comments on this clone: The CDR3 does not end in the conserved phenylalanine or tryptophan, so this is likely a read error. No DNA is shown, since the ends of the CDR3 on it are uncertain; the CDR3 is the one TCRdb lists. The chain carries TRBV19 and TRBJ1-1; the D call TRBD1 from the table was never checked on the DNA. The CDR3 is 16 amino acids long, termini counted. Looked up from germline, CDR1 is LNHDA and CDR2 is SQIVND (reference sequence). The CDR3 sequence is CANYLDSLGLNTEALV.

The chain combines TRBV6-6 with TRBJ1-1; D uncertain. Germline lookup yields CDR1 MNHNY and CDR2 SVGAGI (reference sequence). V lost 5 bases and J lost 5, with 3 bases in between. The CDR3 covers 10 residues. The CDR3 is CASSRTEAFF. The CDR3 region has the DNA TGTGCCAGCAGTCGGACTGAAGCTTTCTTT.

The chain couples TRBV6-5 to TRBJ2-2; 7 nucleotides match TRBD2. The V gene's germline CDR1 is MNHEY and CDR2 SVGAGI. The CDR3 is 16 amino acids. Trimming cost V 4 bases and J 4 bases; bases outside gene matches: 9. The CDR3: CASSLSLAVRTGELFF. The DNA of the CDR3 is TGTGCCAGCAGTTTAAGTCTAGCGGTACGCACCGGGGAGCTGTTTTTT.

V gene TRBV7-2 combines with J gene TRBJ1-5; weak D call: TRBD1 (5 bases). Germline assignment: CDR1 SGHTA and CDR2 FQGNSA. The CDR3 covers 15 residues. Trimming stripped 5 bases from V and 7 bases from J, with 18 bases between. This chain's CDR3 is CASSTDGGLRQPQHF. The CDR3 DNA reads TGTGCCAGCAGCACAGATGGGGGGTTGAGGCAGCCCCAGCATTTT.

The chain couples TRBV6-1 to TRBJ2-7, with a possible D match to TRBD1 (6 bases). V shed 7 bases and J shed 3 bases, with 10 bases lying between them. From germline, CDR1 is MNHNS and CDR2 SASEGT. CDR3 length equals 12 residues. The CDR3 here is CASNTRGYEQYV. CDR3 nucleotides: TGTGCCAGCAATACCAGGGGCTACGAGCAGTACGTC.

This clone showed up just a few times. The chain links TRBV4-1 to TRBJ1-4; possibly TRBD1 for D (5 bases). The CDR3 is 15 amino acids. CDR1 and CDR2 from the germline V gene are MGHRA and YSYEKL. Trimming removed 0 bases at V and 4 bases at J, with 9 bases between. Here the CDR3 DNA reads TGCGCCAGCAGCCAAGAAGGGGCTCGTAATGAAAAACTGTTTTTT. Its protein product is CASSQEGARNEKLFF.

CDR3 sequence: CSGWQNTEAFF. In DNA, the CDR3 is TGCAGCGGCTGGCAGAACACTGAAGCTTTCTTT. The chain recombines TRBV29-1 with TRBJ1-1; D gene unclear. CDR1 and CDR2 (germline): SQVTM, ANQGSEA. V shed 7 bases and J shed 1 base, with 7 bases lying between them. This CDR3 is built from 11 residues.

This sequence joins TRBV5-4 and TRBJ2-2; 13 bases are a match to TRBD2. CDR1 SGHNT and CDR2 YYREEE come from the germline V gene (reference sequence). The V gene end was trimmed by 4 bases and the J gene end by 3 bases; junction bases not matched to a gene: 3. The CDR3 extends over 16 amino acids. CDR3 sequence: CASSRGLAGDTGELFF. The CDR3 region has the DNA TGTGCCAGCAGCCGAGGACTAGCGGGGGACACCGGGGAGCTGTTTTTT.

The chain joins TRBV4-1 to TRBJ2-7; 7 bases match TRBD2. Germline V gives CDR1 MGHRA, CDR2 YSYEKL. The CDR3 runs to 14 residues. Trimming took 1 base from V and 2 from J; bases not matched to a gene: 2. The DNA for the CDR3 is TGCGCCAGCAGCCAAGTCGGGGGGACCTACGAGCAGTACTTC. Protein sequence: CASSQVGGTYEQYF.

This clone was recorded a few times. V gene TRBV7-3 combines with J gene TRBJ1-2; possibly TRBD1 for D (6 bases). The CDR3 covers 13 residues. V shed 2 bases and J shed 4 bases, with 8 bases lying between them. Germline CDR1 and CDR2: SGHTA and FQGTGA. In nucleotides, the CDR3 is TGTGCCAGCAGCTTAGTACAGGGCTATGGCTACACCTTC. This translates into CASSLVQGYGYTF. Complete variable domain (other parts from reference TRBV7-3 and TRBJ1-2): GAGVSQTPSNKVTEKGKYVELRCDPISGHTALYWYRQSLGQGPEFLIYFQGTGAADDSGLPNDRFFAVRPEGSVSTLKIQRTERGDSAVYLCASSLVQGYGYTFGSGTRLTVV.

The rearrangement joins TRBV6-1 to TRBJ2-3; D is perhaps TRBD1 (6 bases). Between the trimmed V and J ends, which lost 3 bases and 2 bases, there was a span of 12 bases. This CDR3 contains 15 residues. Germline assignment: CDR1 MNHNS and CDR2 SASEGT. The CDR3 loop reads CASSDPGATTDTQYF. CDR3 nucleotide sequence: TGTGCCAGCAGTGACCCAGGGGCTACCACAGATACGCAGTATTTT.

This clone has just one count. The chain is built from TRBV10-1 and TRBJ2-3; 11 bases map to TRBD2. With V trimmed by 2 bases and J by 5 bases, 3 bases remained unmatched. The CDR3 sequence is 15 residues long. CDR1 and CDR2 (germline): WNHNN, SYGVQD (reference sequence). Here the CDR3 reads CASSETGLAGDTQYF. The CDR3 DNA reads as TGCGCCAGCAGTGAGACCGGACTAGCGGGAGATACGCAGTATTTT.